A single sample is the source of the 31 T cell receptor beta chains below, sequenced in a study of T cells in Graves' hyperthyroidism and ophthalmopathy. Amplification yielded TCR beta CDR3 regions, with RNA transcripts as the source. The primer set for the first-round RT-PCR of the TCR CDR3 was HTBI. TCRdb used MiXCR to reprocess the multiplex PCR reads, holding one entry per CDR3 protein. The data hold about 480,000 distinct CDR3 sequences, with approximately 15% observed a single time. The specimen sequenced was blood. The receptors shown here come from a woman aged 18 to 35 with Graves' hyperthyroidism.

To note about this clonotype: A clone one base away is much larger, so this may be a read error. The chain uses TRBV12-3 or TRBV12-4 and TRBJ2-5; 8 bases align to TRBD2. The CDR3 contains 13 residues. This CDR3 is CASGLAGIAGTNF. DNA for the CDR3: TGTGCCAGCGGTTTAGCCGGAATAGCGGGGACGAACTTC.

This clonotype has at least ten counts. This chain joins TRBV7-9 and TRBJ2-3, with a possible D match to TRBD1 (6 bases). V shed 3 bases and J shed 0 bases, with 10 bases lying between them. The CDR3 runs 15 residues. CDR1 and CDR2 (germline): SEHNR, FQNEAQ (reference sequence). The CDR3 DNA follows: TGTGCCAGCAGCTTTTGGGGGCCTAGCACAGATACGCAGTATTTT. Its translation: CASSFWGPSTDTQYF.

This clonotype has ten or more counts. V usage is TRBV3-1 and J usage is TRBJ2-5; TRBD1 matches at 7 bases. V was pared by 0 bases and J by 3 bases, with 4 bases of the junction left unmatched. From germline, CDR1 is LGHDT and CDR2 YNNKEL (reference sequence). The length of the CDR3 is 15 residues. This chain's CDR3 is CASSQDPGTEETQYF. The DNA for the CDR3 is TGTGCCAGCAGCCAAGATCCCGGGACAGAAGAGACCCAGTACTTC.

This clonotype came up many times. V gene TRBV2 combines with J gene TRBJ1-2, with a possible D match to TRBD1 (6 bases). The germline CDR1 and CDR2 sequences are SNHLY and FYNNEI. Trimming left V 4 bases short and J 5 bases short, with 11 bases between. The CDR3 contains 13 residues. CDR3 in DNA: TGTGCCAGCAGTGGACAGGATCATTATGGCTACACCTTC. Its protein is CASSGQDHYGYTF.

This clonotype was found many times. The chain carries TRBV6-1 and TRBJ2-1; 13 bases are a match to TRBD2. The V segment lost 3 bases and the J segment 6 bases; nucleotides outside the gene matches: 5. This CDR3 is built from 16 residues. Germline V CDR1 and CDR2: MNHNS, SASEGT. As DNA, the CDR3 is TGTGCCAGCAGTGACCGGACTAGCGGGAGTGGCAATGAGCAGTTCTTC. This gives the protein CASSDRTSGSGNEQFF.

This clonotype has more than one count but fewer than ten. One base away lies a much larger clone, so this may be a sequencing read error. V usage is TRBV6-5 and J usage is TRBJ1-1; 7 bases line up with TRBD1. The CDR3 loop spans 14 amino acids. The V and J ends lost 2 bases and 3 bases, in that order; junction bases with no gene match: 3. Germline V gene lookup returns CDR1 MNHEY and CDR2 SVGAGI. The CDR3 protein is CASSYRQGDTEAFF. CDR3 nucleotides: TGTGCCAGCAGTTACAGACAGGGCGACACTGAAGCTTTCTTT.

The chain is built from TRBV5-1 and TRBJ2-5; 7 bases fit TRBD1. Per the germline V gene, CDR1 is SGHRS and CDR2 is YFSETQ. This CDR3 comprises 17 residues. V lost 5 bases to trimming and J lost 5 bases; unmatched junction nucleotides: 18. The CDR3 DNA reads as TGCGCCAGCAGACAAACTGGGACAGCCAATAGAGGGGAGACCCAGTACTTC. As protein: CASRQTGTANRGETQYF.

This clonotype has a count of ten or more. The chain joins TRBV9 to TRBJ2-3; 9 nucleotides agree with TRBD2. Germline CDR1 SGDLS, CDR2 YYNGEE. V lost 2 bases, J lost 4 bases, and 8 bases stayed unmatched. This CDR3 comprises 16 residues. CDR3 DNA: TGTGCCAGCAGCGTGGGTAGCGGGAGTTCCTCAGATACGCAGTATTTT. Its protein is CASSVGSGSSSDTQYF.

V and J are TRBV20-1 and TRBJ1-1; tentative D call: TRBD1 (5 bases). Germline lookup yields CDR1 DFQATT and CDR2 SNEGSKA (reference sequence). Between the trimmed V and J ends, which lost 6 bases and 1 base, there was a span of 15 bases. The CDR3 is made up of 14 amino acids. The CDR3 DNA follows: TGCAGTGCCCTGGGGCCAGGGAAGAACACTGAAGCTTTCTTT. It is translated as CSALGPGKNTEAFF.

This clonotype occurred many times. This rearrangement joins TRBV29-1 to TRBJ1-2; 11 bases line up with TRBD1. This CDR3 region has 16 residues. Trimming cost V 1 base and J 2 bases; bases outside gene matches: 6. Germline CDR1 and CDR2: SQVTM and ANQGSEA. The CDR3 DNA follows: TGCAGCGTTGAAGCAGCAGGGACAGGGGGAAACTATGGCTACACCTTC. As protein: CSVEAAGTGGNYGYTF.

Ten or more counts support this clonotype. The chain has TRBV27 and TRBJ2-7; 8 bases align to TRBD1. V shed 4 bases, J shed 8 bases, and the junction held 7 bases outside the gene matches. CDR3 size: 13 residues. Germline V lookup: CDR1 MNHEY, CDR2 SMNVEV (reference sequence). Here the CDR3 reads CASSYQGASQQYF. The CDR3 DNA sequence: TGTGCCAGCAGTTACCAGGGGGCCTCCCAGCAGTACTTC.

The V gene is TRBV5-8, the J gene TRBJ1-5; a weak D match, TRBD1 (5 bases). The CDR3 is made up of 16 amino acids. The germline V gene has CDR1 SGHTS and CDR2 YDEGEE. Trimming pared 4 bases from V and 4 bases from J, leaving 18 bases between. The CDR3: CASSRLHDSRNQPQHF. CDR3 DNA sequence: TGTGCCAGCAGCCGCCTTCACGACAGTAGAAATCAGCCCCAGCATTTT.

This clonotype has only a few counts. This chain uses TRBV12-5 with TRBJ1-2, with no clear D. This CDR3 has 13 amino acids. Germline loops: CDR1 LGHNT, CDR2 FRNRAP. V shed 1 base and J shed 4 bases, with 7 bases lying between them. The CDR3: CASGLGSFYGYTF. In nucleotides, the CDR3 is TGTGCTAGTGGTTTGGGAAGCTTCTATGGCTACACCTTC. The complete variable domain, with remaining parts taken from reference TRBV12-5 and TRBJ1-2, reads DARVTQTPRHKVTEMGQEVTMRCQPILGHNTVFWYRQTMMQGLELLAYFRNRAPLDDSGMPKDRFSAEMPDATLATLKIQPSEPRDSAVYFCASGLGSFYGYTFGSGTRLTVV.

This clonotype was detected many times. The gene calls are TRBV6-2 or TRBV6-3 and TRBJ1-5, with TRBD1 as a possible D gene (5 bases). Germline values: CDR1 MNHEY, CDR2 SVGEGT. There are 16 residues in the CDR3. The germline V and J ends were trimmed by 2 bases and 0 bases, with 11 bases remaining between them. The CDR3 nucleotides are TGTGCCAGCAGTTACCCAGGGATGGTTAGCAATCAGCCCCAGCATTTT. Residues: CASSYPGMVSNQPQHF.

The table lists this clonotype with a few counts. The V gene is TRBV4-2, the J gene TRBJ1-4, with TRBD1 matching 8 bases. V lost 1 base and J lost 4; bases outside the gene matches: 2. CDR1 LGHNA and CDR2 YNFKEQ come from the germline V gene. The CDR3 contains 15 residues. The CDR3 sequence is CASSQAGTGNEKLFF. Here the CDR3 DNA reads TGTGCCAGCAGCCAAGCCGGGACAGGTAATGAAAAACTGTTTTTT.

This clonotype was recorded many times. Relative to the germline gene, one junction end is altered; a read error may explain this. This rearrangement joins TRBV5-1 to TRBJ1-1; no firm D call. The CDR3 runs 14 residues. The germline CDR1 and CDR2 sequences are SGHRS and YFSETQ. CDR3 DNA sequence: TGCGCCAGCAGCTTGCGGGGATGGAACATTGAAGCTTTCTTT. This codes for CASSLRGWNIEAFF. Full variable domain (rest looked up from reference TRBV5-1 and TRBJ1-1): KAGVTQTPRYLIKTRGQQVTLSCSPISGHRSVSWYQQTPGQGLQFLFEYFSETQRNKGNFPGRFSGRQFSNSRSEMNVSTLELGDSALYLCASSLRGWNIEAFFGQGTRLTVV.

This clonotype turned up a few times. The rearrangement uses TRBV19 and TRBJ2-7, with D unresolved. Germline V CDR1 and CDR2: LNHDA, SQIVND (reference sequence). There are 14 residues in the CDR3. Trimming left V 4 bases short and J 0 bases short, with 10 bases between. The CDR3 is CASSKSGSSYEQYF. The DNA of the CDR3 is TGTGCCAGTAGTAAATCTGGCAGCTCCTACGAGCAGTACTTC.

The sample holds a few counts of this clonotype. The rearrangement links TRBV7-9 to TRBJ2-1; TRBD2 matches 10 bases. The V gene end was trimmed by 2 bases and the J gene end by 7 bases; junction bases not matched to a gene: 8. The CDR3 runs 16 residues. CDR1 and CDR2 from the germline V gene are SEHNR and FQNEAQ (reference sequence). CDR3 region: CASSLSASGRSNEQFF. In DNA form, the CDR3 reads TGTGCCAGCAGCTTATCGGCTAGCGGGAGATCAAATGAGCAGTTCTTC.

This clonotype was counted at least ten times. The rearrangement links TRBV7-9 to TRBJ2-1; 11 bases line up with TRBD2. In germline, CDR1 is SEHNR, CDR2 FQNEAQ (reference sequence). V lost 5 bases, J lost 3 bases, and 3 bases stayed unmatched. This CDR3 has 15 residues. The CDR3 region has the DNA TGTGCCAGCAGCGTCACTAGCGGGGGCTACAATGAGCAGTTCTTC. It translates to CASSVTSGGYNEQFF.

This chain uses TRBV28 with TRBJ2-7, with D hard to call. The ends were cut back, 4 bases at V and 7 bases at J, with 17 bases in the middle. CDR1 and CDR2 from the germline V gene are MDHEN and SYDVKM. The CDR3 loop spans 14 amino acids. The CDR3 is CASSSTPQTWEQYF. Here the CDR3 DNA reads TGTGCCAGCAGTTCCACACCACAGACATGGGAGCAGTACTTC.

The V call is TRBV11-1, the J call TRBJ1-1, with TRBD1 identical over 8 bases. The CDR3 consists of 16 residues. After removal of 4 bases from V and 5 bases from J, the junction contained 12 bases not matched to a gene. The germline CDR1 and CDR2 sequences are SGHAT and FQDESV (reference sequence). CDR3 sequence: CASSSIMTGASTEAFF. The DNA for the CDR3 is TGTGCCAGCAGCTCTATAATGACAGGGGCAAGTACTGAAGCTTTCTTT.

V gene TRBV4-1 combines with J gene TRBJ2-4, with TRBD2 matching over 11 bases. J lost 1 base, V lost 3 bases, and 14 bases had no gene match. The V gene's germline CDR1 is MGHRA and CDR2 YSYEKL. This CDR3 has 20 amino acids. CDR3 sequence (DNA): TGCGCCAGCAGCCACCGCGGGGTAGCGGGAGGGTACTTTGCCAAAAACATTCAGTACTTC. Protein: CASSHRGVAGGYFAKNIQYF.

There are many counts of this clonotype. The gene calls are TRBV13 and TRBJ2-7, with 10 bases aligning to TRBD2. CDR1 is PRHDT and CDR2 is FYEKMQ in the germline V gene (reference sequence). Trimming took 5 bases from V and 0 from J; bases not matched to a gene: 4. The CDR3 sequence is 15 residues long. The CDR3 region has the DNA TGTGCCAGCAGCCGTGGACTAGCGGTCTCCTACGAGCAGTACTTC. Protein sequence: CASSRGLAVSYEQYF.

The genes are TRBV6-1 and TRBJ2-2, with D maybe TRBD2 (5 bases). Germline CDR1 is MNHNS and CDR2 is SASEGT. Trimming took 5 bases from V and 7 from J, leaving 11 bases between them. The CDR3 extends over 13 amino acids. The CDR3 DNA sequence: TGTGCCAGCAGTCTCGGGGTTGGCGGGGAGCTGTTTTTT. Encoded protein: CASSLGVGGELFF.

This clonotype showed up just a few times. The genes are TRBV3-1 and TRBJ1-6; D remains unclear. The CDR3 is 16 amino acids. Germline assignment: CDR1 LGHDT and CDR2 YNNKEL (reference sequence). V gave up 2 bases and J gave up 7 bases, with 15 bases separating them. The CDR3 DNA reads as TGTGCCAGCAGCCAAAGGCGGCGAGATCCGAATTCACCCCTCCACTTT. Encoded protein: CASSQRRRDPNSPLHF.

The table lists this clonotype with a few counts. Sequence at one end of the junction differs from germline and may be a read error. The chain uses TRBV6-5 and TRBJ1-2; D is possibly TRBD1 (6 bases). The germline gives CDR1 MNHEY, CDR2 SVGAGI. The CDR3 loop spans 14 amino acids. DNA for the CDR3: TGTGCCGGCAGTTCCTTGACAGGATCCTATGGCTACACCTTC. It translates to CAGSSLTGSYGYTF.

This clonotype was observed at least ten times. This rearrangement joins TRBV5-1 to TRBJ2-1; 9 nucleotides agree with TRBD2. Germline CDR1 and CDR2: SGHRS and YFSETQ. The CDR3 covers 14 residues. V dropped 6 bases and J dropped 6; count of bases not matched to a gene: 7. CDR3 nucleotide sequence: TGCGCCAGCACGTGGAGTAGCGGGAGCAATGAGCAGTTCTTC. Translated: CASTWSSGSNEQFF.

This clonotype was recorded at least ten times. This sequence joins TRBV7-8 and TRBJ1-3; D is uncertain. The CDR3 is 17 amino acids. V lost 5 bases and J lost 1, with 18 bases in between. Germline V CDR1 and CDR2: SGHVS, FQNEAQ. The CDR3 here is CASSPANVLSSGNTIYF. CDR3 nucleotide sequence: TGTGCCAGCAGCCCTGCGAACGTGTTAAGTTCTGGAAACACCATATATTTT.

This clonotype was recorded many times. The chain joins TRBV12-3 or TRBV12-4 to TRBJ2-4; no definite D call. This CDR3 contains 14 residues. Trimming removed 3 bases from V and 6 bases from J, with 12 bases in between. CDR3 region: CASSLAGLGNIQYF. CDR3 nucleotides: TGTGCCAGCAGTTTGGCAGGCTTAGGAAACATTCAGTACTTC.

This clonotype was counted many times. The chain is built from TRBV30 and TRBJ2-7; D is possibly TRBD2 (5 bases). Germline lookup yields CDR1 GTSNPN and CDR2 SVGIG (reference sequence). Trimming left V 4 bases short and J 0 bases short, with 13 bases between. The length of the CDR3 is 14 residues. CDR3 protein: CAWKSRRSSYEQYV. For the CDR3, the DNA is TGTGCCTGGAAATCACGGAGGAGCTCCTACGAGCAGTACGTC.

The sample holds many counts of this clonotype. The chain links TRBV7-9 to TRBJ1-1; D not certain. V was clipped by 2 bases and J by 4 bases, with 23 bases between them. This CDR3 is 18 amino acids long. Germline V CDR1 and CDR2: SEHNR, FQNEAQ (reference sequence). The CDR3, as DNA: TGTGCCAGCAGCTTACCAAGACTGCGAGCGGGCTTACGCACTGAAGCTTTCTTT. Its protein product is CASSLPRLRAGLRTEAFF.